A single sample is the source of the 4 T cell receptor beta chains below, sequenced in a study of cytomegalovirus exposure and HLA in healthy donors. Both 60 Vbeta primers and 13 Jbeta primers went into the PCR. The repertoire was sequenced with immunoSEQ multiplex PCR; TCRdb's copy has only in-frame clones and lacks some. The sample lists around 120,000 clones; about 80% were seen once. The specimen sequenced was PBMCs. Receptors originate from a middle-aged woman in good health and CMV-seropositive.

CDR3 bases: TGTGCCAGCTCACCACAGCGGGACGAAGGGGGGGAGCTGTTTTTT. Protein sequence: CASSPQRDEGGELFF. The chain links TRBV18 to TRBJ2-2, with 7 bases identical to TRBD2. CDR3 length: 15 amino acids. J was trimmed by 8 bases and V by 1 base; bases with no gene match: 7. CDR1 KGHSH and CDR2 LQKENI come from the germline V gene.

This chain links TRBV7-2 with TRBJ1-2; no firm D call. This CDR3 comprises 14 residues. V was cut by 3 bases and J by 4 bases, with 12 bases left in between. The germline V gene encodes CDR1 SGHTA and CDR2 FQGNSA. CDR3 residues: CASSFQDNSYGYTF. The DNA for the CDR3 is TGTGCCAGCAGCTTTCAAGATAACAGCTATGGCTACACCTTC.

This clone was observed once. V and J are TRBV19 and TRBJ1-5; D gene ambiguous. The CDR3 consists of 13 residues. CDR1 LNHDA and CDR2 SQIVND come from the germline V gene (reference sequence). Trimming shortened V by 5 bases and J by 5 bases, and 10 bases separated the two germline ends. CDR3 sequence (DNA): TGTGCCAGTAGTGCCTTCACGGATCAGCCCCAGCATTTT. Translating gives CASSAFTDQPQHF.

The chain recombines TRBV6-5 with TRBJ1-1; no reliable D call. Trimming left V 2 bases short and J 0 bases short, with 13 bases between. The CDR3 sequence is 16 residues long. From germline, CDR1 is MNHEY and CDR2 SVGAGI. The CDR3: CASSYNKGGLNTEAFF. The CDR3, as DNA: TGTGCCAGCAGTTACAACAAAGGAGGACTGAACACTGAAGCTTTCTTT.